What follows is one T cell receptor beta chain and its context. The sample originates from a study of shared clonotypes between healthy human individuals. Across the whole study: Donor ages ranged 18 to 49 years: a couple of women, a few men.

CDR3 length: 16 amino acids. Germline loops: CDR1 SGHRS, CDR2 YFSETQ. J lost 0 bases, V lost 3 bases, and 3 bases had no gene match. Template for every sorted-subset replicate PCR totaled 200 to 250 ng DNA, roughly 30,000 T cell genomes. This table comes from immunoSEQ multiplex PCR, and its TCRdb copy is limited to in-frame clones, with some not included. In the table there are millions of clones, more than 80% of which are singletons. Subsets obtained from CD4+ cells comprised CD45RA+ naive and CD45RA-negative memory cells. The sequenced material came from naive CD4+ T cells sorted from blood. Subset in this sample: CD45RA+ positively selected. The receptor comes from a man younger than 35 in good health. The V gene is TRBV5-1, the J gene TRBJ2-1; TRBD2 matches 10 bases. The CDR3 is CASSYASGGSYNEQFF. DNA for the CDR3: TGCGCCAGCAGCTATGCTAGCGGGGGCTCCTACAATGAGCAGTTCTTC.